A single sample gave rise to the 3 T cell receptor beta chains below, sequenced in a study of blood T cell repertoires in COVID-19. Clones were read by immunoSEQ multiplex PCR, and TCRdb kept only the in-frame ones, dropping some. The sample yields approximately 330,000 clones, 80% to 90% seen once. Sequenced: peripheral blood. Source of these receptors: a man aged 30-40 years with COVID-19, enrolled during active disease.

This sequence joins TRBV3-1 (or the pseudogene TRBV3-2) and TRBJ2-2, with D maybe TRBD2 (5 bases). The CDR3 sequence is 16 residues long. Germline values: CDR1 LGHDT, CDR2 YNNKEL (reference sequence). V was pared by 0 bases and J by 5 bases, with 13 bases between. The CDR3 region has the DNA TGTGCCAGCAGCCAAGATCTAGGGAGCCCTACCGGGGAGCTGTTTTTT. Encoded protein: CASSQDLGSPTGELFF.

The genes are TRBV7-9 and TRBJ1-2; D gene uncertain. Germline V lookup: CDR1 SEHNR, CDR2 FQNEAQ (reference sequence). V gave up 3 bases and J gave up 8 bases, with 13 bases separating them. The CDR3 is made up of 13 amino acids. The CDR3 reads CASSFLYSGGYTF. In DNA form, the CDR3 reads TGTGCCAGCAGCTTCTTATACTCAGGCGGCTACACCTTC.

The chain links TRBV5-8 to TRBJ2-2, with 12 positions matching TRBD2. The CDR3 runs to 17 residues. V dropped 3 bases and J dropped 2; count of bases not matched to a gene: 5. Germline CDR1 SGHTS, CDR2 YDEGEE. The CDR3 region has the DNA TGTGCCAGCAGCTCGTGGACTAGCGGGGTTAACACCGGGGAGCTGTTTTTT. Amino acid sequence: CASSSWTSGVNTGELFF.